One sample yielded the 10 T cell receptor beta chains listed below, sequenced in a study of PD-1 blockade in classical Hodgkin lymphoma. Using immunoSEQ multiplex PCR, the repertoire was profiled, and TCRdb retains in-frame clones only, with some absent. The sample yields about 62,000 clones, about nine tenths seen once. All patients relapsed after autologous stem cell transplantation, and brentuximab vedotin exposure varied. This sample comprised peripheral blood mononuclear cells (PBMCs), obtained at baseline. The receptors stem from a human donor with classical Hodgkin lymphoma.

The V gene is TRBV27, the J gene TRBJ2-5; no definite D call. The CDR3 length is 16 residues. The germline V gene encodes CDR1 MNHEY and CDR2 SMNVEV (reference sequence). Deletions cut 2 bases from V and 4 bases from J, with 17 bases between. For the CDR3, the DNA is TGTGCCAGCAGTTTAGGGTTAGTACTTGAAGGAGAGACCCAGTACTTC. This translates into CASSLGLVLEGETQYF.

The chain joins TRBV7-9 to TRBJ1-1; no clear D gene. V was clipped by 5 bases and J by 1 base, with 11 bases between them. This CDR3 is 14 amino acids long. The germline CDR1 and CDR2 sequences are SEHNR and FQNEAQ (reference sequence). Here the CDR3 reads CASSRLEGNTEAFF. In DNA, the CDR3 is TGTGCCAGCAGCCGCCTGGAGGGGAACACTGAAGCTTTCTTT.

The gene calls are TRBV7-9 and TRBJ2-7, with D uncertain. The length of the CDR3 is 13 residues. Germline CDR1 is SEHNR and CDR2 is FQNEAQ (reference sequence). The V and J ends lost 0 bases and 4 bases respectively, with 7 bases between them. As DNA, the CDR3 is TGTGCCAGCAGCTTAGCAATGGGTTACGAGCAGTACTTC. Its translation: CASSLAMGYEQYF.

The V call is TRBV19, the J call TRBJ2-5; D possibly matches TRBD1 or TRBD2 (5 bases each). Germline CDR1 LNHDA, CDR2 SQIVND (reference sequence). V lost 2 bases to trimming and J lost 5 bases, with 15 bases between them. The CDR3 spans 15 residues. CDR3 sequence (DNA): TGTGCCAGTAGTATATTGTGGGGGATGTGGGAGACCCAGTACTTC. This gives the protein CASSILWGMWETQYF.

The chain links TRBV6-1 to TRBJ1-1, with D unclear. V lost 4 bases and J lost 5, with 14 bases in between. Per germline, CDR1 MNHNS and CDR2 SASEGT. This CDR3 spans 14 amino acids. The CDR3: CASSVDQVVTEAFF. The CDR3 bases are TGTGCCAGCAGTGTCGACCAGGTAGTAACTGAAGCTTTCTTT.

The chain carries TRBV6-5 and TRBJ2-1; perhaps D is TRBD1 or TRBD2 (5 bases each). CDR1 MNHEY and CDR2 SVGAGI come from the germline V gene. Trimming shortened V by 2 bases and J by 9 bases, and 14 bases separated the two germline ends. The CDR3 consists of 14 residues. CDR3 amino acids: CASSYGRGPGEQFF. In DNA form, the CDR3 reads TGTGCCAGCAGTTACGGACGGGGCCCAGGTGAGCAGTTCTTC.

CDR3 sequence reads: CASSSNPAGAAQPQHF. The DNA for the CDR3 is TGTGCCAGCAGTTCGAACCCGGCCGGGGCAGCTCAGCCCCAGCATTTT. The chain links TRBV27 to TRBJ1-5, with D possibly being TRBD1 (5 bases). CDR3 length equals 16 residues. The germline V gene encodes CDR1 MNHEY and CDR2 SMNVEV (reference sequence). Trimming took off 4 bases at V and 6 bases at J, with 19 bases between the two ends.

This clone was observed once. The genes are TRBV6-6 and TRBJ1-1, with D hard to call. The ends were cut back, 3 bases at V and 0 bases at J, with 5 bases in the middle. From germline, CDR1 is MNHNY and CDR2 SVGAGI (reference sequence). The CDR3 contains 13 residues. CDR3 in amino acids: CASSYYMNTEAFF. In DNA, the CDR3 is TGTGCCAGCAGTTATTACATGAACACTGAAGCTTTCTTT.

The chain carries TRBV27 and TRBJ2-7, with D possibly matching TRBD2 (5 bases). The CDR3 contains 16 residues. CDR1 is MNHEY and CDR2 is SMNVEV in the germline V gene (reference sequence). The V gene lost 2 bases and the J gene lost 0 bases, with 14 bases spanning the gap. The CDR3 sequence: CASSLEGSHSSYEQYF. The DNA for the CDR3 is TGTGCCAGCAGTTTAGAGGGCAGTCACAGCTCCTACGAGCAGTACTTC.

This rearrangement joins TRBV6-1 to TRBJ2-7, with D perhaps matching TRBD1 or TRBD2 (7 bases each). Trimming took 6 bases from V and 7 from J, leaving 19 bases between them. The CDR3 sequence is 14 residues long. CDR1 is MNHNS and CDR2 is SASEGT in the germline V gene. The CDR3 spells CASSVQGGVREQYF. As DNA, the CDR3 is TGTGCCAGCAGCGTTCAGGGGGGGGTCCGGGAGCAGTACTTC.